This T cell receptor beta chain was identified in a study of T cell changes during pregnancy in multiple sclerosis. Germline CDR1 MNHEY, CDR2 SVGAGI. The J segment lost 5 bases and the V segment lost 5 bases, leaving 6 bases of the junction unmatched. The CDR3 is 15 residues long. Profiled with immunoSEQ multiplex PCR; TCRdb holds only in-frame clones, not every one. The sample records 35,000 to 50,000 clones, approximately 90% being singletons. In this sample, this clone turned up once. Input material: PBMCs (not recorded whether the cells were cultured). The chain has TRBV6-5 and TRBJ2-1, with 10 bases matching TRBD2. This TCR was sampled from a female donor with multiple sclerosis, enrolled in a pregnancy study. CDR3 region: CASSNLAGADNEQFF. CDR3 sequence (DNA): TGTGCCAGCAGTAACCTAGCGGGAGCAGACAATGAGCAGTTCTTC.